A single sample is the source of the 14 T cell receptor beta chains below, sequenced in a study of cytomegalovirus exposure and HLA in healthy donors. The PCR used 60 Vbeta and 13 Jbeta primers. Repertoires were generated with immunoSEQ multiplex PCR, while TCRdb's copy carries only in-frame clones and drops some. Among around 150,000 clones, around 84% were seen once, and the ten largest hold more than 2%. The sample taken for sequencing was PBMCs. The receptors come from a boy aged 2 to 10 in good health and CMV-seronegative.

This chain links TRBV28 with TRBJ2-2; D is unresolved. Germline V CDR1 and CDR2: MDHEN, SYDVKM. The CDR3 runs 15 residues. Trimming stripped 3 bases from V and 4 bases from J, with 12 bases between. CDR3 region: CASSFPTQVTGELFF. The CDR3 nucleotides read TGTGCCAGCAGTTTCCCCACGCAGGTCACCGGGGAGCTGTTTTTT.

This clone is a singleton in its sample. The chain couples TRBV4-3 to TRBJ2-7; the match to TRBD2 covers 8 bases. V lost 0 bases to trimming and J lost 4 bases; unmatched junction nucleotides: 11. Germline CDR1 and CDR2: LGHNA and YSLEER. CDR3 length equals 17 residues. DNA for the CDR3: TGCGCCAGCAGCCAAGAATATCGGGGGGGCTTGAGATACGAGCAGTACTTC. Its protein product is CASSQEYRGGLRYEQYF.

The chain carries TRBV7-3 and TRBJ1-1; D not resolved. V was trimmed by 5 bases and J by 1 base, leaving 11 bases between them. CDR1 and CDR2 (germline): SGHTA, FQGTGA. CDR3 length: 14 residues. CDR3 sequence: CASSRGGRNTEAFF. In DNA, the CDR3 is TGTGCCAGCAGCCGTGGAGGGCGGAACACTGAAGCTTTCTTT.

The chain employs TRBV27 and TRBJ2-7; 9 positions match TRBD2. This CDR3 has 13 amino acids. The germline CDR1 and CDR2 sequences are MNHEY and SMNVEV (reference sequence). Trimming at V came to 6 bases and at J to 6 bases, leaving 6 bases not matched to a gene. The CDR3 loop is CASRGLAGTEQYF. The CDR3 nucleotides read TGTGCCAGCAGGGGACTAGCAGGGACCGAGCAGTACTTC.

CDR3: CASSQTGRITEAFF. As DNA, the CDR3 is TGTGCCAGCAGTCAGACAGGGAGGATCACTGAAGCTTTCTTT. The chain joins TRBV7-2 to TRBJ1-1, with 7 nucleotides matching TRBD1. CDR3 length equals 14 residues. The germline gives CDR1 SGHTA, CDR2 FQGNSA. Losses at the gene ends were 6 bases for V and 4 bases for J; bases not matched to a gene: 8.

This clone turned up a few times. Within the sample, other DNA sequences also encode this same CDR3. The chain joins TRBV5-4 to TRBJ2-7; D not certain. Trimming removed 6 bases from V and 1 base from J, with 17 bases in between. Germline lookup yields CDR1 SGHNT and CDR2 YYREEE (reference sequence). The CDR3 is made up of 15 amino acids. Written as DNA, the CDR3 is TGTGCCAGCAAATCCGGTGCGGCAAGTTCCTACGAGCAGTACTTC. It yields the protein CASKSGAASSYEQYF.

The chain recombines TRBV28 with TRBJ2-3, with D perhaps matching TRBD1 (5 bases). Trimming left V 5 bases short and J 1 base short, with 10 bases between. Per the germline V gene, CDR1 is MDHEN and CDR2 is SYDVKM. The CDR3 totals 14 residues. The CDR3 sequence: CASSEGARTDTQYF. The CDR3 DNA is TGTGCCAGCAGTGAAGGGGCGCGCACAGATACGCAGTATTTT.

V is TRBV6-1 and J is TRBJ2-1; 14 positions match TRBD2. CDR1 is MNHNS and CDR2 is SASEGT in the germline V gene. With 8 bases clipped from V and 3 bases from J, the junction kept 3 bases outside the gene matches. CDR3 length: 15 amino acids. DNA of the CDR3: TGTGCCAGCGGGGGGACTAGCGGGAGCTACAATGAGCAGTTCTTC. It is translated as CASGGTSGSYNEQFF.

To note about this clone: In the same sample, other DNA sequences code for this CDR3. V usage is TRBV7-3 and J usage is TRBJ1-5; 7 bases line up with TRBD1. The V gene end was trimmed by 3 bases and the J gene end by 7 bases; junction bases not matched to a gene: 6. CDR3 size: 14 residues. Germline CDR1 is SGHTA and CDR2 is FQGTGA. CDR3 residues: CASSLTGSSQPQHF. The CDR3 DNA follows: TGTGCCAGCAGCTTGACAGGGTCGAGCCAGCCCCAGCATTTT.

This rearrangement joins TRBV30 to TRBJ1-5; no clear D. Germline V gives CDR1 GTSNPN, CDR2 SVGIG (reference sequence). The CDR3 length is 15 residues. Trimming removed 0 bases from V and 4 bases from J, with 13 bases in between. The CDR3 region is CAWSVHQALNQPQHF. The CDR3 region has the DNA TGTGCCTGGAGTGTTCACCAAGCATTGAATCAGCCCCAGCATTTT. Full variable domain (rest looked up from reference TRBV30 and TRBJ1-5): SQTIHQWPATLVQPVGSPLSLECTVEGTSNPNLYWYRQAAGRGLQLLFYSVGIGQISSEVPQNLSASRPQDRQFILSSKKLLLSDSGFYLCAWSVHQALNQPQHFGDGTRLSIL.

The chain carries TRBV28 and TRBJ2-7, with TRBD1 matching 11 bases. CDR3 length: 12 amino acids. Unmatched junction bases numbered 0, after V lost 5 bases and J lost 6 bases. Germline CDR1 and CDR2: MDHEN and SYDVKM. DNA of the CDR3: TGTGCCAGCAGTGGGACAGGGGGCGAGCAGTACTTC. Translated, it gives CASSGTGGEQYF.

The chain carries TRBV10-3 and TRBJ1-1; 7 bases match TRBD1. Germline lookup yields CDR1 ENHRY and CDR2 SYGVKD. The junction had 9 bases not matched to a gene; V was cut back by 3 bases and J by 5 bases. The CDR3 is 15 amino acids. The CDR3 sequence is CAISEQQGLGTEAFF. CDR3 nucleotides: TGTGCCATCAGTGAACAACAGGGGTTGGGGACTGAAGCTTTCTTT.

The V and J genes are TRBV5-1 and TRBJ1-6; D is unresolved. The germline gives CDR1 SGHRS, CDR2 YFSETQ. V was cut by 0 bases and J by 4 bases, with 14 bases left in between. The CDR3 has 17 amino acids. In nucleotides, the CDR3 is TGCGCCAGCAGCTTGGAACTACCCGAGGATTATAATTCACCCCTCCACTTT. It translates to CASSLELPEDYNSPLHF.

The gene calls are TRBV28 and TRBJ2-5; D unresolved. The V gene's germline CDR1 is MDHEN and CDR2 SYDVKM. V was pared by 3 bases and J by 4 bases, with 12 bases between. The CDR3 extends over 14 amino acids. The CDR3 nucleotides are TGTGCCAGCAGTTTTTACAGCACCACAGAGACCCAGTACTTC. Residues: CASSFYSTTETQYF.